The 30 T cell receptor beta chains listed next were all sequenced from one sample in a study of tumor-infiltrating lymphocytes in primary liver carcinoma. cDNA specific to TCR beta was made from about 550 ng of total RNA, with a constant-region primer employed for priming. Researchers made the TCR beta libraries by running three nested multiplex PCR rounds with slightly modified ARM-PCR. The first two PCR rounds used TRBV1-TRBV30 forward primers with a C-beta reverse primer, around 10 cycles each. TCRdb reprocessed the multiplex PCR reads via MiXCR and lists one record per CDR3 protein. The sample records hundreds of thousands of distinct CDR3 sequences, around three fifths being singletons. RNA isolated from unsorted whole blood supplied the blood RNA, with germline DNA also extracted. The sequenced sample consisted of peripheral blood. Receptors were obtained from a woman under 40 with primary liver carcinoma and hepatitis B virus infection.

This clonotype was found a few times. CDR3 coding DNA: TGTGCCAGCACAAAAACCGGGACTAGCGTAACCGGGGAGCTGTTTTTT. Its protein is CASTKTGTSVTGELFF. The chain has TRBV7-9 and TRBJ2-2; 10 nucleotides align to TRBD2. Trimming cost V 7 bases and J 5 bases; bases outside gene matches: 10. The CDR3 contains 16 residues. Germline values: CDR1 SEHNR, CDR2 FQNEAQ (reference sequence).

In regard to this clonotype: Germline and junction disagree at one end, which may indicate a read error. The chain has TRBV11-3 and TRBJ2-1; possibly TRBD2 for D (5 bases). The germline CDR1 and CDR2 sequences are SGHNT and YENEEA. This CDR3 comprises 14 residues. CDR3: CASNPGSPGDEQFF. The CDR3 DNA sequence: TGTGCCAGCAACCCGGGGTCTCCTGGCGATGAGCAGTTCTTT.

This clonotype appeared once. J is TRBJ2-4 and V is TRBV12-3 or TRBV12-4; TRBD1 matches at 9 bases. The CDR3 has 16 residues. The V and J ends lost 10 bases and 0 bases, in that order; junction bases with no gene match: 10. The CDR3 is CATSLTGGRAKNIQYF. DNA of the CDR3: TGTGCCACCAGCCTAACAGGGGGCAGAGCCAAAAACATTCAGTACTTC.

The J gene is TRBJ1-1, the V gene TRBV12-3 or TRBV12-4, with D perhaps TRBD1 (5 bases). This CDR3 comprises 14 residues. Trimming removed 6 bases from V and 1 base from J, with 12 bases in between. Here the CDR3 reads CASRYRGRNTEAFF. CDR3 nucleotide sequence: TGTGCCAGCAGATACCGGGGCAGGAACACTGAAGCTTTCTTT.

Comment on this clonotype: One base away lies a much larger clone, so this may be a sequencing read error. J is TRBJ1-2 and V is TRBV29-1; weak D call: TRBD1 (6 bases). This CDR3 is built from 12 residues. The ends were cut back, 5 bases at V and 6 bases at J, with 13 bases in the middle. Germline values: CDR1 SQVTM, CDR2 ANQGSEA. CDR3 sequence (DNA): TGCAGCGTTTGGACAGCTGTGGATGGCTACACCTTC. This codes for CSVWTAVDGYTF.

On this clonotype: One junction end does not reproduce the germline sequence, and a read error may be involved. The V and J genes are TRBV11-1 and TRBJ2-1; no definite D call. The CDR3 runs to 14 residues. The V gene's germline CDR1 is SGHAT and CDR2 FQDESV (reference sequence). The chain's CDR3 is CACSLSGGRREQFF. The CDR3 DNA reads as TGTGCCTGCAGCTTATCGGGTGGACGAAGGGAGCAGTTCTTC.

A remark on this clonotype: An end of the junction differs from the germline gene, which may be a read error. CDR3 loop: CTSSFRGGQFF. In nucleotides, the CDR3 is TGTACCAGCAGCTTTAGAGGTGGGCAGTTCTTC. This chain joins TRBV11-2 and TRBJ2-1; D not certain. Germline V gene sequence: CDR1 SGHAT, CDR2 FQNNGV. CDR3 length: 11 amino acids.

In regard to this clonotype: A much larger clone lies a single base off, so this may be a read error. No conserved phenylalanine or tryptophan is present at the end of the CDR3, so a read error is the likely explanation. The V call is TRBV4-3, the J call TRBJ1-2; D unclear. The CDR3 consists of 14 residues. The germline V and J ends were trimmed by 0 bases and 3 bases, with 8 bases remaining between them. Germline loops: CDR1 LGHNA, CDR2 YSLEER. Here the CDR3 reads CASSQDLGYYGYTS. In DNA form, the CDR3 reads TGCGCCAGCAGCCAAGATCTCGGGTACTATGGCTACACCTCC.

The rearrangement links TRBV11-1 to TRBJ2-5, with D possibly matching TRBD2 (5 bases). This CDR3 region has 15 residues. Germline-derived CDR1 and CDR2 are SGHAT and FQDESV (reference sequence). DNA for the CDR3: TGTGGCAACAGTTCTTCAGGAGGCCACCAAGAGACCCAGTACTTC. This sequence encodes CGNSSSGGHQETQYF.

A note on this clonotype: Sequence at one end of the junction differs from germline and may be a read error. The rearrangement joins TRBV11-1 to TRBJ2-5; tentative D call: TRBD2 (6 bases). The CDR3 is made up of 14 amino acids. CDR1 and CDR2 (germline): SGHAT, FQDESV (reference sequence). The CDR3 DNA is TGTGCCAGCGGCTTATCGGTCGCCGGGGAGGCCCAGTACTTC. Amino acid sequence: CASGLSVAGEAQYF.

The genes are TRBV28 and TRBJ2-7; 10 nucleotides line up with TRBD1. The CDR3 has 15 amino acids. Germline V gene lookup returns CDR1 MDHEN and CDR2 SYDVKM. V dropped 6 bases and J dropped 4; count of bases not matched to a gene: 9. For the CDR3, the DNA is TGTGCCAGCAGCTTTTCCGGACAGGGGGGATACGAGCAGTACTTC. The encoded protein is CASSFSGQGGYEQYF.

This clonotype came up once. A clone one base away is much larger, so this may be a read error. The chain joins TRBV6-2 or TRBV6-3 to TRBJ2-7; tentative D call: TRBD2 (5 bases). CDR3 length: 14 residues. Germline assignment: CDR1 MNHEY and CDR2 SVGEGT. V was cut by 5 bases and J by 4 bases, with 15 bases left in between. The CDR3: CASSRAELPYEQYF. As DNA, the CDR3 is TGTGCCAGCAGTCGAGCGGAACTTCCTTACGAGCAGTACTTC.

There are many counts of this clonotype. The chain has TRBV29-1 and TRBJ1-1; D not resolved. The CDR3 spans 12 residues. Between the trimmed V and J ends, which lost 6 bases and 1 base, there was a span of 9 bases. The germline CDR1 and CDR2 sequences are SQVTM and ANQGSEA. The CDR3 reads CSVLGQNTEAFF. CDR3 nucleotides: TGCAGCGTCTTAGGCCAGAACACTGAAGCTTTCTTT.

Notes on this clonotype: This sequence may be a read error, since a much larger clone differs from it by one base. CDR3 bases: TGCAGCGTAATGACTAGGGGCGTGCAGTACTTC. It codes for CSVMTRGVQYF. The rearrangement links TRBV29-1 to TRBJ2-7; perhaps TRBD2 as D (6 bases). Trimming took off 6 bases at V and 9 bases at J, with 15 bases between the two ends. From germline, CDR1 is SQVTM and CDR2 ANQGSEA. CDR3 length equals 11 residues.

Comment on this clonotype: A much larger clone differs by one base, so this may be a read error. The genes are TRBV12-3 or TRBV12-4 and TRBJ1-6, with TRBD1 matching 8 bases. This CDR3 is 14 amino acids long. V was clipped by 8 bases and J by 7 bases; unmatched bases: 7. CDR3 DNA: TGTGCCAGCGGAGGACAGGGAGAAAATTCACCCCTCCACTTT. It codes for CASGGQGENSPLHF.

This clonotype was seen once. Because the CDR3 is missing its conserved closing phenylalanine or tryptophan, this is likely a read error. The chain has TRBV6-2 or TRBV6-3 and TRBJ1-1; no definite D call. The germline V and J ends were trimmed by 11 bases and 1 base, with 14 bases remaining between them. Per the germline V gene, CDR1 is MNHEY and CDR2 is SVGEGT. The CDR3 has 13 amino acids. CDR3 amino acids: CAGKTTRNTEAFL. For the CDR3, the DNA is TGTGCCGGTAAGACGACCAGGAACACTGAAGCTTTCCTT.

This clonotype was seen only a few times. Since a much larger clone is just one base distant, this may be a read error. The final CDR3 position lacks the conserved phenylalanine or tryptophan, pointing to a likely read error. The CDR3 bases are TGTGCCAGCAGTTCGTCCCCGGCTAGCGGGTTATACGAGCAGTACCTC. It specifies CASSSSPASGLYEQYL. V is TRBV12-3 or TRBV12-4 and J is TRBJ2-7, with 8 nucleotides matching TRBD2. Trimming cost V 4 bases and J 4 bases; bases outside gene matches: 12. CDR3 length: 16 residues.

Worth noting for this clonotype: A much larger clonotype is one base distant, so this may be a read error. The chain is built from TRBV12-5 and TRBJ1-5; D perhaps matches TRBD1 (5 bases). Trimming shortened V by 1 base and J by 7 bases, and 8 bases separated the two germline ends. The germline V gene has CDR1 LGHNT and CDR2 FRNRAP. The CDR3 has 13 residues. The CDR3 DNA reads TGTGCTAGTGGTTTGGACGGGGCCCAGCCCCAGCATTTT. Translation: CASGLDGAQPQHF. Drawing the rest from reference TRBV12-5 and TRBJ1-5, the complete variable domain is DARVTQTPRHKVTEMGQEVTMRCQPILGHNTVFWYRQTMMQGLELLAYFRNRAPLDDSGMPKDRFSAEMPDATLATLKIQPSEPRDSAVYFCASGLDGAQPQHFGDGTRLSIL.

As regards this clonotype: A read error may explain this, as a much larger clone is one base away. The DNA of the CDR3 is TGTGCCAGCAGTACGGACAGGGGCAGTCAGCCCCAGCATTTT. Amino acid sequence: CASSTDRGSQPQHF. The J gene is TRBJ1-5, the V gene TRBV12-3 or TRBV12-4, with 9 bases fitting TRBD1. The CDR3 extends over 14 amino acids. Trimming cost V 5 bases and J 6 bases; bases outside gene matches: 5.

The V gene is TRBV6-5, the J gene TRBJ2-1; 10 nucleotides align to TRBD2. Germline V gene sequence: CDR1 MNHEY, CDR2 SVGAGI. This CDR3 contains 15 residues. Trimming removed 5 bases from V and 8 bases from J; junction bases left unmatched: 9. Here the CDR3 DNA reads TGTGCCAGCAGTCTCACTAGCGGGATCCTCGATGAGCAGTTCTTC. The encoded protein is CASSLTSGILDEQFF.

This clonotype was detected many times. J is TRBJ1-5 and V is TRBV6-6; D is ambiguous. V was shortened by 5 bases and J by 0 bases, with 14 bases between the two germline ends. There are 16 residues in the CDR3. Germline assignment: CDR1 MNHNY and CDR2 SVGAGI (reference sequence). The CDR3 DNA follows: TGTGCCAGCAGTGTCGCGGGGATTTATAGCAATCAGCCCCAGCATTTT. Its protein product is CASSVAGIYSNQPQHF.

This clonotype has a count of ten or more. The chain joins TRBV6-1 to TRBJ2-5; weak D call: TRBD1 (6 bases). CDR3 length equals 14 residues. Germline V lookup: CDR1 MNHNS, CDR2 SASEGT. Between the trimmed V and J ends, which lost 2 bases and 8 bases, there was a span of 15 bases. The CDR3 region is CASSERGQSSTQYF. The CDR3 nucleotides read TGTGCCAGCAGTGAACGCGGACAGTCTTCTACCCAGTACTTC.

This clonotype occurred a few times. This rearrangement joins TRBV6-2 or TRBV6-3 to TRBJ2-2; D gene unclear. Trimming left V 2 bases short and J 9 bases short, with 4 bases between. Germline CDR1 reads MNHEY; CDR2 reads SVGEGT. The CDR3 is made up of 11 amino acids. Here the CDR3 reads CASSYLRELFF. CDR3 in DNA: TGTGCCAGCAGTTACCTCCGGGAGCTGTTTTTT.

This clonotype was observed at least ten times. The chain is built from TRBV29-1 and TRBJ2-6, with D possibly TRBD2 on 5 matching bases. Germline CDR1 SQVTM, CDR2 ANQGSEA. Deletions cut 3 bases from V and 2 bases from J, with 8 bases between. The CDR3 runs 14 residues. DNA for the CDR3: TGCAGCGTTGAGTTCGGGACTGGGGCCAACGTCCTGACTTTC. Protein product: CSVEFGTGANVLTF.

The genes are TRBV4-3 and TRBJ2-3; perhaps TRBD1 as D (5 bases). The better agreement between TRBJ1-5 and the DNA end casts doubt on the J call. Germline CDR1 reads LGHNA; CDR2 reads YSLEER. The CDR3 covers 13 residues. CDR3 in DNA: TGCGCCAGCAGCCCTCAGGGCGCAGATACACAGCATTTT. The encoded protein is CASSPQGADTQHF.

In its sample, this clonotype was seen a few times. Here the CDR3 DNA reads TGTGCCAACAGACCAGGACTAGTCGGGTTGGGCGAGCAGTACTTC. Protein: CANRPGLVGLGEQYF. This chain joins TRBV11-3 and TRBJ2-7; 7 bases map to TRBD2. Germline loops: CDR1 SGHNT, CDR2 YENEEA. CDR3 length: 15 residues. The J segment lost 6 bases and the V segment lost 10 bases, leaving 18 bases of the junction unmatched.

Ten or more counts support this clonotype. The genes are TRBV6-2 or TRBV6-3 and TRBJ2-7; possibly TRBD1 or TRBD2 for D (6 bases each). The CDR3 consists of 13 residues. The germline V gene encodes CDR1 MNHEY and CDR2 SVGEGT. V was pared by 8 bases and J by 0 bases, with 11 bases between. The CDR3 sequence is CASSQGLSYEQYF. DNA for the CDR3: TGTGCCAGCTCACAGGGACTCTCCTACGAGCAGTACTTC.

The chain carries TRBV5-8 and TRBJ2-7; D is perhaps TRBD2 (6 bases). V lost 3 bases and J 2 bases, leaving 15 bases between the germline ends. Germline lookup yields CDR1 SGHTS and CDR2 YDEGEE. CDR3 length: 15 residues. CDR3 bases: TGTGCCAGCAGCTCCCGGGACTTTTTAGCCTACGAGCAGTACTTC. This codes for CASSSRDFLAYEQYF.

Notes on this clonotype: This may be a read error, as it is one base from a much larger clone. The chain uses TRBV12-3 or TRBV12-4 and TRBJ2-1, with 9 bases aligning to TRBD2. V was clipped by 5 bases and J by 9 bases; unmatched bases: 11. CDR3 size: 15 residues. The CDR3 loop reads CASSKSGGPGGEQFF. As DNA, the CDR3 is TGTGCCAGCAGTAAAAGCGGGGGGCCGGGGGGTGAGCAGTTCTTC.

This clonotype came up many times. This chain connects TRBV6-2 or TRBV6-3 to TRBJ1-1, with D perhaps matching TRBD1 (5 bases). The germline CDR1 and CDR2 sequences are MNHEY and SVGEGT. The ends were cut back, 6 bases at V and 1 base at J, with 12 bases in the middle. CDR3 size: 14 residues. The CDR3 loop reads CASSRPGTNTEAFF. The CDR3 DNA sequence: TGTGCCAGCAGCCGCCCAGGGACGAACACTGAAGCTTTCTTT.